One sample yielded the 13 T cell receptor beta chains listed below, sequenced in a study of technical replicates of blood from a handful of donors. This table comes from immunoSEQ multiplex PCR, and its TCRdb copy is limited to in-frame clones, with some not included. Among tens of thousands of clones, approximately 93% were seen once, and the ten largest hold under 0.3%. Sequenced material: T cells isolated from PBMCs. These receptors all stem from a human donor in good health.

The V and J genes are TRBV18 and TRBJ1-1; a weak D match, TRBD1 (6 bases). Per germline, CDR1 KGHSH and CDR2 LQKENI. The length of the CDR3 is 14 residues. Trimming removed 6 bases from V and 3 bases from J, with 14 bases in between. CDR3 DNA sequence: TGTGCCAGCTCCCTTCGGGACACCTACACTGAAGCTTTCTTT. This sequence encodes CASSLRDTYTEAFF.

The chain uses TRBV19 and TRBJ1-2; 8 bases match TRBD1. Germline lookup yields CDR1 LNHDA and CDR2 SQIVND (reference sequence). V trimming: 5 bases; J trimming: 2 bases; junction bases outside the gene matches: 7. This CDR3 is 15 amino acids long. The CDR3 spells CASSRGQGGNYGYTF. For the CDR3, the DNA is TGTGCCAGTAGTCGAGGACAGGGCGGAAACTATGGCTACACCTTC.

The chain carries TRBV5-4 and TRBJ2-3; 11 bases are a match to TRBD2. The trim removed 4 bases at V and 2 bases at J, leaving 6 bases unmatched. The CDR3 extends over 16 amino acids. Germline CDR1 reads SGHNT; CDR2 reads YYREEE (reference sequence). The CDR3 sequence is CASSPIAGGPTDTQYF. CDR3 in DNA: TGTGCCAGCAGCCCCATAGCGGGAGGGCCCACAGATACGCAGTATTTT.

Only one count was recorded for this clone. V is TRBV5-1 and J is TRBJ1-2; no clear D gene. This CDR3 has 14 residues. Per germline, CDR1 SGHRS and CDR2 YFSETQ. Trimming removed 1 base from V and 4 bases from J, with 11 bases in between. The DNA for the CDR3 is TGCGCCAGCAGCTTGTCTTTAAGCACCTATGGCTACACCTTC. This encodes CASSLSLSTYGYTF.

The J gene is TRBJ2-7, the V gene TRBV7-8, with TRBD1 matching 11 bases. Germline CDR1 is SGHVS and CDR2 is FQNEAQ. The CDR3 sequence is 16 residues long. After removal of 5 bases from V and 1 base from J, the junction contained 7 bases not matched to a gene. CDR3 residues: CASSLGQGASSYEQYF. The CDR3 region has the DNA TGTGCCAGCAGCCTCGGACAGGGGGCATCGTCCTACGAGCAGTACTTC.

The genes are TRBV16 and TRBJ1-1; D may be TRBD1 (5 bases). The germline gives CDR1 KGHSY, CDR2 FQNENV. V lost 4 bases, J lost 0 bases, and 12 bases lay in between. CDR3 size: 15 residues. CDR3 bases: TGTGCCAGCAGCCCACGGGCAGGGTTGAACACTGAAGCTTTCTTT. Translated, it gives CASSPRAGLNTEAFF. The full variable domain, with the rest looked up from reference TRBV16 and TRBJ1-1, is GEEVAQTPKHLVRGEGQKAKLYCAPIKGHSYVFWYQQVLKNEFKFLISFQNENVFDETGMPKERFSAKCLPNSPCSLEIQATKLEDSAVYFCASSPRAGLNTEAFFGQGTRLTVV.

A word on this clone: Other nucleotide sequences in the sample specify the same CDR3. The chain links TRBV5-1 to TRBJ2-3; D may be TRBD2 (6 bases). The CDR3 consists of 14 residues. The germline V gene encodes CDR1 SGHRS and CDR2 YFSETQ. The V end was cut by 3 bases, the J end by 2 bases, with 10 bases between. The CDR3: CASSWGLATDTQYF. CDR3 DNA: TGCGCCAGCAGCTGGGGACTGGCCACAGATACGCAGTATTTT. Drawing the rest from reference TRBV5-1 and TRBJ2-3, the complete variable domain is KAGVTQTPRYLIKTRGQQVTLSCSPISGHRSVSWYQQTPGQGLQFLFEYFSETQRNKGNFPGRFSGRQFSNSRSEMNVSTLELGDSALYLCASSWGLATDTQYFGPGTRLTVL.

The genes are TRBV23-1 and TRBJ1-2, with 7 bases fitting TRBD1. TRBV23-1 is classed as an ORF, of uncertain function. The CDR3 runs to 15 residues. With V trimmed by 2 bases and J by 2 bases, 5 bases remained unmatched. The CDR3 DNA reads as TGCGCCAGCAGTCAACCTATACAGGGGAACTATGGCTACACCTTC. This sequence encodes CASSQPIQGNYGYTF.

The chain couples TRBV11-3 to TRBJ2-7; tentative D call: TRBD2 (5 bases). The CDR3 contains 14 residues. Germline assignment: CDR1 SGHNT and CDR2 YENEEA. The V end lost 2 bases, the J end lost 5 bases, and 13 bases lay between the germline ends. In DNA form, the CDR3 reads TGTGCCAGCAGCTTAAAGTCCCTCGGGGACGAGCAGTACTTC. It is translated as CASSLKSLGDEQYF.

The chain recombines TRBV27 with TRBJ2-7; D remains ambiguous. Trimming stripped 8 bases from V and 1 base from J, with 18 bases between. The CDR3 totals 15 residues. Germline CDR1 reads MNHEY; CDR2 reads SMNVEV (reference sequence). The CDR3 sequence: CASVNPHLGSYEQYF. The CDR3 region has the DNA TGTGCCAGCGTTAACCCCCATCTCGGGTCCTACGAGCAGTACTTC.

The gene calls are TRBV5-4 and TRBJ2-2; 8 nucleotides align to TRBD1. CDR1 is SGHNT and CDR2 is YYREEE in the germline V gene (reference sequence). The CDR3 consists of 15 residues. V was clipped by 5 bases and J by 6 bases; unmatched bases: 9. The CDR3 bases are TGTGCCAGCAGGACTCAGGGGGCGTTTGCCGGGGAGCTGTTTTTT. Protein: CASRTQGAFAGELFF. Complete variable domain (other parts from reference TRBV5-4 and TRBJ2-2): ETGVTQSPTHLIKTRGQQVTLRCSSQSGHNTVSWYQQALGQGPQFIFQYYREEENGRGNFPPRFSGLQFPNYSSELNVNALELDDSALYLCASRTQGAFAGELFFGEGSRLTVL.

The V call is TRBV19, the J call TRBJ1-5; D may be TRBD1 (5 bases). The CDR3 consists of 16 residues. V dropped 3 bases and J dropped 6 bases, with 18 bases sitting between them. Germline loops: CDR1 LNHDA, CDR2 SQIVND (reference sequence). The CDR3 loop is CASSIPAAGRPQPQHF. The CDR3 bases are TGTGCCAGTAGTATTCCCGCGGCAGGGCGCCCTCAGCCCCAGCATTTT. The full variable domain, completed using reference TRBV19 and TRBJ1-5, is DGGITQSPKYLFRKEGQNVTLSCEQNLNHDAMYWYRQDPGQGLRLIYYSQIVNDFQKGDIAEGYSVSREKKESFPLTVTSAQKNPTAFYLCASSIPAAGRPQPQHFGDGTRLSIL.

The rearrangement joins TRBV12-5 to TRBJ2-1; TRBD2 is a possible D gene (7 bases). CDR3 length: 20 residues. The ends were cut back, 6 bases at V and 1 base at J, with 28 bases in the middle. Per the germline V gene, CDR1 is LGHNT and CDR2 is FRNRAP. CDR3 sequence (DNA): TGTGCTAGTGGCCCCCGACGTGGTCTGCTAAGGGGGGGATCCTACAATGAGCAGTTCTTC. It is translated as CASGPRRGLLRGGSYNEQFF.